The sequence of this T cell receptor (beta chain) was determined in a study of blood T cells in healthy people across ages. Overall study results and limits: Fewer expanded clones and more diversity marked long-lived versus aged donors. It was not known whether donors were CMV positive (a possible confounder of expanded clonotype changes).

In its sample, this clonotype was seen a few times. The antigen remains undetermined. Trimming removed 5 bases from V and 2 bases from J, with 22 bases in between. The CDR3 is 19 amino acids. CDR1 and CDR2 (germline): SGHAT, FQNNGV. A second PCR, run for roughly 7 to 11 cycles, used a sample-barcoded 5' primer plus a J-beta primer mix. TCRdb reprocessed the 5' RACE reads with MiXCR, giving one entry per CDR3 protein. The sample comprises around 900,000 distinct CDR3 sequences, roughly 26% of which are singletons, and 15% to 20% rests with the top ten. The receptor comes from a woman aged 80 or over in good health. Input material: blood. The gene calls are TRBV11-2 and TRBJ2-6; the D gene could be TRBD1 or TRBD2 (6 bases each). DNA of the CDR3: TGTGCCAGCAGCCCCCGCCATCTTGGAAGGGGGGCTGGGGCCAACGTCCTGACTTTC. This encodes CASSPRHLGRGAGANVLTF.